This entry concerns a single T cell receptor beta chain. Its target is not known. The investigators reverse transcribed all of the isolated RNA, so they sequenced expressed TCRB transcripts. Using immunoSEQ multiplex PCR, the repertoire was profiled, and TCRdb retains in-frame clones only, with some absent. The sample gives 900,000 or so clones, 15% to 20% of which show up once; 0.023% is in the top ten. This sample was taken from a study of beta chain features in type 1 diabetes. At the level of the study: Healthy donors, compared against patients, showed similar age, gender and cell yields. Investigators examined 107,917,701 sorted cells across all samples.

Study-wide results and limits: Insertions at VDJ junctions were less frequent in type 1 diabetes patients. These patients also deleted more nucleotides at the same junctions.

Trimming removed 3 bases at V and 6 bases at J, with 9 bases between. The CDR3 spans 12 residues. Germline loops: CDR1 SQVTM, CDR2 ANQGSEA. CD45RO/CCR7/CD25/CD127/CD95/CD27 staining was used to isolate CD4+ naive, central memory, regulatory and stem cell-like memory cells by sorting. The sequence was obtained from a woman younger than 30 in good health. The sequencing input was naive CD4+ T cells from blood. V usage is TRBV29-1 and J usage is TRBJ2-1, with D possibly matching TRBD1 (5 bases). The CDR3 bases are TGCAGCGTTGAGGGGCTCCGCAATGAGCAGTTCTTC. Residues: CSVEGLRNEQFF.